This note documents a single TCR beta chain sequence. Its antigen is currently unknown. The data were taken from a study of beta chain features in type 1 diabetes. Study at large: No age, gender or cell yield differences were seen between patients and healthy donors.

Sequenced material consisted of expressed TCRB transcripts (all of the isolated RNA was reverse transcribed). Clones were sequenced by immunoSEQ multiplex PCR, and TCRdb holds only the in-frame ones, with some missing. This sample has about 150,000 clones, with about 50% found just once. Findings of the study overall: All four CD4+ subsets of Type 1 diabetes patients contained TCRB CDR3s that were moderately but significantly shorter. Type 1 diabetes patients had VDJ junctions that carried fewer insertions and more deletions.

V was cut by 10 bases and J by 9 bases, with 18 bases left in between. CDR1 MRHNA and CDR2 SNTAGT come from the germline V gene. The CDR3 has 12 residues. Purity (above 98%) was reached by all sorted populations. V gene TRBV6-4 combines with J gene TRBJ2-5, with D tentatively TRBD2 (6 bases). Sequencing was carried out using Tregs from blood. This TCR came from a man aged 18 to 29 in good health. The CDR3 region is CATSLGGEPQYF. The CDR3, as DNA: TGTGCCACCTCGTTGGGGGGAGAACCCCAGTACTTC.